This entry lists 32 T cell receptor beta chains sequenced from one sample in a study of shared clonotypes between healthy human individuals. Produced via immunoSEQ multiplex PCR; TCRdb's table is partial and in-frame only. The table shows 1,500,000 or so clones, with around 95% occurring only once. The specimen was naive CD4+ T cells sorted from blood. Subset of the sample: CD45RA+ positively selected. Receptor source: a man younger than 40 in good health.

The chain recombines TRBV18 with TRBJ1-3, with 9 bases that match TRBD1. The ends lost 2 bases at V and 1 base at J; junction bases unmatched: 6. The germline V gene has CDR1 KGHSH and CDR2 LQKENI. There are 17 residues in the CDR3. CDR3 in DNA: TGTGCCAGCTCACCAACGAGGACAGGGGTTTCTGGAAACACCATATATTTT. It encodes CASSPTRTGVSGNTIYF.

The CDR3 bases are TGTGCCAGCAGCTTAGGTTCAACCGGTGGGAGCTCCTACGAGCAGTACTTC. This codes for CASSLGSTGGSSYEQYF. The gene calls are TRBV7-2 and TRBJ2-7; weak D call: TRBD2 (5 bases). Germline CDR1 reads SGHTA; CDR2 reads FQGNSA. This CDR3 spans 17 amino acids. V lost 1 base and J lost 0, with 16 bases in between.

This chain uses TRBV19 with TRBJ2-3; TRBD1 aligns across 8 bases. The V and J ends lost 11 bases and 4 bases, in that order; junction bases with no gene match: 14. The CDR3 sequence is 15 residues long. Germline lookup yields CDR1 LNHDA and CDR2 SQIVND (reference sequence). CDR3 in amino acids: CACQQRQGSADTQYF. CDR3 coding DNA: TGTGCCTGTCAACAACGACAGGGGAGTGCAGATACGCAGTATTTT. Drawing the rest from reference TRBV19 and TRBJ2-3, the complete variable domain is DGGITQSPKYLFRKEGQNVTLSCEQNLNHDAMYWYRQDPGQGLRLIYYSQIVNDFQKGDIAEGYSVSREKKESFPLTVTSAQKNPTAFYLCACQQRQGSADTQYFGPGTRLTVL.

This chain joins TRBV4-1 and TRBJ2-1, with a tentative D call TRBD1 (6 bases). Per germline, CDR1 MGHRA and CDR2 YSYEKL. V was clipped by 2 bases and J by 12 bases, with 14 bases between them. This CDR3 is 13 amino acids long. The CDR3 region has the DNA TGCGCCAGCAGCCAAACAACAGGGTCCCGGCAGTTCTTC. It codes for CASSQTTGSRQFF.

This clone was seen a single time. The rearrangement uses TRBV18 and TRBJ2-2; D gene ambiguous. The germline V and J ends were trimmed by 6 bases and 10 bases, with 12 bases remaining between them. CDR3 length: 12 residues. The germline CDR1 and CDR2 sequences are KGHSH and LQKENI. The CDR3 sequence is CASSSFYEELFF. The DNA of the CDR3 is TGTGCCAGCTCGTCTTTTTACGAGGAGCTGTTTTTT.

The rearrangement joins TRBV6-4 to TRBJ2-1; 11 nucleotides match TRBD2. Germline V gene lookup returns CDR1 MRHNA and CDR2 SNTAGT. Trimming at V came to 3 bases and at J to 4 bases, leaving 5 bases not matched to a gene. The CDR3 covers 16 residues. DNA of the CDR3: TGTGCCAGCAGTGAAACTAGCGGGAGTGGTTACAATGAGCAGTTCTTC. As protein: CASSETSGSGYNEQFF.

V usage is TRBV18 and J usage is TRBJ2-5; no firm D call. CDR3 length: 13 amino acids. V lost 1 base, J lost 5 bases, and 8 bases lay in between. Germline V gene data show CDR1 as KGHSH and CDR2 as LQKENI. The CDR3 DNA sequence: TGTGCCAGCTCACCACTAGTTGGGGAGACCCAGTACTTC. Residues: CASSPLVGETQYF.

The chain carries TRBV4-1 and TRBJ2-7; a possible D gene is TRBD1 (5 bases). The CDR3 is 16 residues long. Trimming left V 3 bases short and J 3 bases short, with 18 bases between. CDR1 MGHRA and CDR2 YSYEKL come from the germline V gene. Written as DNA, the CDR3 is TGCGCCAGCAGCCACGGTGTGATGCCAGGGTACTACGAGCAGTACTTC. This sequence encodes CASSHGVMPGYYEQYF.

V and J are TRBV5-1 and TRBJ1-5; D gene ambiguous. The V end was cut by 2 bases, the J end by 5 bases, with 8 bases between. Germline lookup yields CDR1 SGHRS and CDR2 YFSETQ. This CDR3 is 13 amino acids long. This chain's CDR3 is CASSLYLDQPQHF. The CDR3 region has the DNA TGCGCCAGCAGCTTATATTTGGATCAGCCCCAGCATTTT.

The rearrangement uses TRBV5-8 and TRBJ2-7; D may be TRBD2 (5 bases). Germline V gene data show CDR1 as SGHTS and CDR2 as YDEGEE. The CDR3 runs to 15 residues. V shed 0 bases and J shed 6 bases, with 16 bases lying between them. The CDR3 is CASSLEGVRFSEQYF. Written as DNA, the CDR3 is TGTGCCAGCAGCTTGGAGGGAGTTAGGTTCAGCGAGCAGTACTTC.

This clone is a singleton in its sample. The CDR3 region is CASSQVSGSTDTQYF. CDR3 DNA sequence: TGCGCCAGCAGCCAAGTGTCGGGGAGCACAGATACGCAGTATTTT. The J gene is TRBJ2-3, the V gene TRBV4-1, with a possible D match to TRBD2 (5 bases). Trimming took 1 base from V and 0 from J, leaving 8 bases between them. The CDR3 consists of 15 residues. Germline V gives CDR1 MGHRA, CDR2 YSYEKL.

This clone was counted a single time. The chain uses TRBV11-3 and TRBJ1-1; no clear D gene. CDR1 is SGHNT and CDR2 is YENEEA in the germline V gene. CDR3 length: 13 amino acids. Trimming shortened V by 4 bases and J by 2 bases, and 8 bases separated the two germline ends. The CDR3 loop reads CASSSKRNTEAFF. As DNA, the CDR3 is TGTGCCAGCAGCTCGAAACGCAACACTGAAGCTTTCTTT.

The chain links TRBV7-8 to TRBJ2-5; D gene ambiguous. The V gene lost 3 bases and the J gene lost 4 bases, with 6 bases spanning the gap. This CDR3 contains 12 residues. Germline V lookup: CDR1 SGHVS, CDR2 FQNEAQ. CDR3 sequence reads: CASSFGGETQYF. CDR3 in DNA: TGTGCCAGCAGCTTCGGCGGAGAGACCCAGTACTTC.

Here the CDR3 DNA reads TGTGCCAGCAAAGGGACAGCGATAAACACTGAAGCTTTCTTT. Protein product: CASKGTAINTEAFF. This chain connects TRBV6-4 to TRBJ1-1; 7 bases are a match to TRBD1. Trimming at V came to 7 bases and at J to 2 bases, leaving 7 bases not matched to a gene. The CDR3 runs 14 residues. Per the germline V gene, CDR1 is MRHNA and CDR2 is SNTAGT.

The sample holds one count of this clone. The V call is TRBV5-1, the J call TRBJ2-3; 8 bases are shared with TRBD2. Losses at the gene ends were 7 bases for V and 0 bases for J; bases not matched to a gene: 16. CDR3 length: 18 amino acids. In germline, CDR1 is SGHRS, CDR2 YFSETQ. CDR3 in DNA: TGCGCCAGCGGGCTCACGGCGGGAGGCTCAATCAGCACAGATACGCAGTATTTT. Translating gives CASGLTAGGSISTDTQYF.

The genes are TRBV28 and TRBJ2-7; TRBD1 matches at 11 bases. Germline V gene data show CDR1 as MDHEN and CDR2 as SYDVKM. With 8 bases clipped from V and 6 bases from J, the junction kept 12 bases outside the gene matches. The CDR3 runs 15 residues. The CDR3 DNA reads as TGTGCCAGCTCTGGATCTGGACAGGGGGCGCGCGAGCAGTACTTC. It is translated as CASSGSGQGAREQYF.

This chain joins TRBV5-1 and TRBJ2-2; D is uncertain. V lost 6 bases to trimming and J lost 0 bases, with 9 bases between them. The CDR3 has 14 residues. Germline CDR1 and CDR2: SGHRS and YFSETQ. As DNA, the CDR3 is TGCGCCAGCAATCGGGCCACGAACACCGGGGAGCTGTTTTTT. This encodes CASNRATNTGELFF.

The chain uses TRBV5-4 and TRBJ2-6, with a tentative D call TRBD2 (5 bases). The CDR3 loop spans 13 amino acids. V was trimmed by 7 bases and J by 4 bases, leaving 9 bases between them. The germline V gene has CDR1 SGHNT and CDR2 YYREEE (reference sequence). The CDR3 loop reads CASEGTGANVLTF. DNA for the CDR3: TGTGCCAGCGAGGGAACCGGGGCCAACGTCCTGACTTTC.

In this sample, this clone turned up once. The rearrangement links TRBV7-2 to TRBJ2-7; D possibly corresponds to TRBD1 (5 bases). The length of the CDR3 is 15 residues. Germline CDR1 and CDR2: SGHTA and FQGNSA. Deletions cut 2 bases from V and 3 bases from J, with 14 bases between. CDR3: CASSLQGFSGYEQYF. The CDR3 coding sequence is TGTGCCAGCAGCTTACAGGGTTTTAGTGGCTACGAGCAGTACTTC.

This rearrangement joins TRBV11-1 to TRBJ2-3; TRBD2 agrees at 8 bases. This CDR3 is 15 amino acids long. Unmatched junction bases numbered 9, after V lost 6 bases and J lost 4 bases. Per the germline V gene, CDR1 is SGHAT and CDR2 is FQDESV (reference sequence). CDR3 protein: CASRASRGGPDTQYF. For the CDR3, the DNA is TGTGCCAGCAGGGCTAGCCGGGGGGGTCCAGATACGCAGTATTTT.

The CDR3 loop reads CASSLGYRGPGDTQYF. The CDR3 region has the DNA TGTGCCAGCAGCTTAGGTTACAGGGGCCCGGGAGATACGCAGTATTTT. This chain joins TRBV7-3 and TRBJ2-3, with 7 nucleotides matching TRBD1. With 2 bases clipped from V and 5 bases from J, the junction kept 10 bases outside the gene matches. This CDR3 has 16 amino acids. The V gene's germline CDR1 is SGHTA and CDR2 FQGTGA.

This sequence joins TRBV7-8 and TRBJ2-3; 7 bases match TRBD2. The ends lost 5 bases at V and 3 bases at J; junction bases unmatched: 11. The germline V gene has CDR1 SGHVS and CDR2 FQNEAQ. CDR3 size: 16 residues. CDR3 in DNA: TGTGCCAGCAGCCCGGTGGGCGGGAGACTGACAGATACGCAGTATTTT. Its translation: CASSPVGGRLTDTQYF.

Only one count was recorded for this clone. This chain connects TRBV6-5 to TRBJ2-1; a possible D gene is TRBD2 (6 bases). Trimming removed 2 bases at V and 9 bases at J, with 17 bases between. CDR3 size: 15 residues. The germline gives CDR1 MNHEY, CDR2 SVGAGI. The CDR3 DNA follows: TGTGCCAGCAGTTACGCGGGGCAGGTTACAGCTGAGCAGTTCTTC. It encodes CASSYAGQVTAEQFF.

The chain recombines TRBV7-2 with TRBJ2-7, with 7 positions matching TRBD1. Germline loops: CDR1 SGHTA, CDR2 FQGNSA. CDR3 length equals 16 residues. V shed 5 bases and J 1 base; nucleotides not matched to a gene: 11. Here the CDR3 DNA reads TGTGCCAGCAGCCTCGTGGGACAGCCAACATCCTACGAGCAGTACTTC. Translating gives CASSLVGQPTSYEQYF.

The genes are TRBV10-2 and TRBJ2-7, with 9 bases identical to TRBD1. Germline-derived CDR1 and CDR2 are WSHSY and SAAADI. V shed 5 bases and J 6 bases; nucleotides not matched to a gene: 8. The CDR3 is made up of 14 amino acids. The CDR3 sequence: CASSNAGTGFEQYF. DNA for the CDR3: TGCGCCAGCAGTAACGCCGGGACAGGGTTCGAGCAGTACTTC.

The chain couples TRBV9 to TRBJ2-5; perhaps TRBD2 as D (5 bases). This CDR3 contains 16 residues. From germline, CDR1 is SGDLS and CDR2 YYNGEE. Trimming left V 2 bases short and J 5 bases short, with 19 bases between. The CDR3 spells CASSVSSGSMQETQYF. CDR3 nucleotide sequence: TGTGCCAGCAGCGTTTCGAGCGGTTCTATGCAGGAGACCCAGTACTTC.

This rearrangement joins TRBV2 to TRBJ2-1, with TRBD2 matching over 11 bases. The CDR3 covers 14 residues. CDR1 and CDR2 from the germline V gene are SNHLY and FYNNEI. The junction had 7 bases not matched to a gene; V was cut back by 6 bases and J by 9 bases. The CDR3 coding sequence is TGTGCCAGCAGGAACACTAGCGGGAGACTTGAGCAGTTCTTC. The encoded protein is CASRNTSGRLEQFF.

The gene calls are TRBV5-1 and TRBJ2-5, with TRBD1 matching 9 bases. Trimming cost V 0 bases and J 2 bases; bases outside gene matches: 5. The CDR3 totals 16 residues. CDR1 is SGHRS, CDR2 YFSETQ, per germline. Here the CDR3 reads CASSLAVTGGQETQYF. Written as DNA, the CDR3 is TGCGCCAGCAGCTTGGCAGTGACAGGGGGGCAAGAGACCCAGTACTTC.

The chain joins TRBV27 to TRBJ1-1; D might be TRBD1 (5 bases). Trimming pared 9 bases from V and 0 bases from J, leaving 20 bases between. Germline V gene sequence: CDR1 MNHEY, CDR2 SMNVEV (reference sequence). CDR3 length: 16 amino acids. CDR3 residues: CASRRAGRELNTEAFF. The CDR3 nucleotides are TGTGCCAGTCGCCGGGCAGGGAGGGAGTTGAACACTGAAGCTTTCTTT.

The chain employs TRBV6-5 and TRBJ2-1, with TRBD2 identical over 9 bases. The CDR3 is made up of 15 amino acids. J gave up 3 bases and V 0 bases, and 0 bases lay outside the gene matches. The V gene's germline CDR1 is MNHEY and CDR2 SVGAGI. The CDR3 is CASSYSTSGYNEQFF. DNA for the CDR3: TGTGCCAGCAGTTACTCGACTAGCGGCTACAATGAGCAGTTCTTC.

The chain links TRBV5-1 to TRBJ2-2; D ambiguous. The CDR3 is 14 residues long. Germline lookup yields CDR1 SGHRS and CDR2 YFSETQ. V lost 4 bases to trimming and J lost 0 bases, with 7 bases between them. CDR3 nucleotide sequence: TGCGCCAGCAGCGACGGGCCGAACACCGGGGAGCTGTTTTTT. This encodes CASSDGPNTGELFF.

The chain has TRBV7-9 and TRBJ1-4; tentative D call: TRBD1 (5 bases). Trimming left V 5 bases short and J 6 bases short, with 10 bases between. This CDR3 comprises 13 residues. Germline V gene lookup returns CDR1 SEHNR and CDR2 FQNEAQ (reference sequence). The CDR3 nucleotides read TGTGCCAGCAGCCAAGGGACGTATGAAAAACTGTTTTTT. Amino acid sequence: CASSQGTYEKLFF.